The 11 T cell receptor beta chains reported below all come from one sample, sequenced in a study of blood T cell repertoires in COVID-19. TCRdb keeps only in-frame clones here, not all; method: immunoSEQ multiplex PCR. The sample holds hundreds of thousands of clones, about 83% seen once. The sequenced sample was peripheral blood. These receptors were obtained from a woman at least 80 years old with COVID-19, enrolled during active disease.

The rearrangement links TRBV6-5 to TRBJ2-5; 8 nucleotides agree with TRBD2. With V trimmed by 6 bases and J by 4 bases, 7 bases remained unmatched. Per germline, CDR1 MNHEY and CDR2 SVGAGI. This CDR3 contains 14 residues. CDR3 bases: TGTGCCAGCAGCTTTGGACGGGGGGGAGAGACCCAGTACTTC. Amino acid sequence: CASSFGRGGETQYF.

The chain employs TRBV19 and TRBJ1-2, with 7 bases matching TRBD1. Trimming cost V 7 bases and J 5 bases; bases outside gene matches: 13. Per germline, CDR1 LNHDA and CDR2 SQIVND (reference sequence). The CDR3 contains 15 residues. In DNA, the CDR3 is TGTGCCAGTAACTCCGGGACAGCGTGGGGGTATGGCTACACCTTC. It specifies CASNSGTAWGYGYTF.

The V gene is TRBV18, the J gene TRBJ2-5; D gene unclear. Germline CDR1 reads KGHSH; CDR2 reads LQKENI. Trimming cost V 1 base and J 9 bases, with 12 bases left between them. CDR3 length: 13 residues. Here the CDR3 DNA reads TGTGCCAGCTCACCACTGACGGCGGCGGCCCAGTACTTC. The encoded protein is CASSPLTAAAQYF.

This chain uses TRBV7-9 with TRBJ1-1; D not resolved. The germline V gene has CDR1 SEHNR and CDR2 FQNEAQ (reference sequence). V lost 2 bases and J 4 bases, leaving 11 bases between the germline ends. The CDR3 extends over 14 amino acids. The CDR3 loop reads CASSLRQVATEAFF. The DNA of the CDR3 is TGTGCCAGCAGCTTACGGCAGGTTGCCACTGAAGCTTTCTTT.

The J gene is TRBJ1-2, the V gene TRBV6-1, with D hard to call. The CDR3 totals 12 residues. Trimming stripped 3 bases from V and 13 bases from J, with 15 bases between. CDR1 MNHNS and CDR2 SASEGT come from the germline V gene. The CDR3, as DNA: TGTGCCAGCAGTGAGAGGGAGTACCGGAGCACCTTC. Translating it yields CASSEREYRSTF.

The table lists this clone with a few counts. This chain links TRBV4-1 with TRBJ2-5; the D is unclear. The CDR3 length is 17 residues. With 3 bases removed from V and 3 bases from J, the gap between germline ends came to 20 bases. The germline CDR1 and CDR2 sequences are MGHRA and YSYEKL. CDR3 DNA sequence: TGCGCCAGCAGCCAGCCGCCGTCGGCCGGAGCCAAAGAGACCCAGTACTTC. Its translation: CASSQPPSAGAKETQYF.

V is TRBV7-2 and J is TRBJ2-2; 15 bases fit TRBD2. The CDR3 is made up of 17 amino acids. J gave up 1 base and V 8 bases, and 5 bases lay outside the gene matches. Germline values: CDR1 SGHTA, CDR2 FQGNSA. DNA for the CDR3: TGTGCCAGCCGTGGACTAGCGGGGGGGCGGAACACCGGGGAGCTGTTTTTT. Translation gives CASRGLAGGRNTGELFF. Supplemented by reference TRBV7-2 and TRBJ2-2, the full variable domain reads GAGVSQSPSNKVTEKGKDVELRCDPISGHTALYWYRQSLGQGLEFLIYFQGNSAPDKSGLPSDRFSAERTGGSVSTLTIQRTQQEDSAVYLCASRGLAGGRNTGELFFGEGSRLTVL.

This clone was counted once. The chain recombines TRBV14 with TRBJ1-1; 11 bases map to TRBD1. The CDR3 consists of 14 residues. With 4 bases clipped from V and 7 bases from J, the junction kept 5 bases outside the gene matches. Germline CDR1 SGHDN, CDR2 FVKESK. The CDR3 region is CASSRTGGYGEAFF. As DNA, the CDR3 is TGTGCCAGCAGCCGGACAGGGGGCTACGGTGAAGCTTTCTTT.

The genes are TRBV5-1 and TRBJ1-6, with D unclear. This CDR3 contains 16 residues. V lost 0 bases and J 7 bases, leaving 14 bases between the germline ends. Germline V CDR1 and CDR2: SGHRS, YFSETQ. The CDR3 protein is CASSLDGYLANSPLHF. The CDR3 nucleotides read TGCGCCAGCAGCTTGGACGGGTATCTGGCCAATTCACCCCTCCACTTT.

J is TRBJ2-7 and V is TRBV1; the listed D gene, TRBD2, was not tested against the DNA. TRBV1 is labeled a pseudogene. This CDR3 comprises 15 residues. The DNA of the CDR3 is TGCACCAGCAGCCAAGGAGAGCGGGGGGACGGCGAGCAGTACGTC. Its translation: CTSSQGERGDGEQYV.

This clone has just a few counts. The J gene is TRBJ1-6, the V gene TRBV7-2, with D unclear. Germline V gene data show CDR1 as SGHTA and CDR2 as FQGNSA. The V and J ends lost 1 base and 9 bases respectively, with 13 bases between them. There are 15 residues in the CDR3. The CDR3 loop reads CASSLGLASGSPLHF. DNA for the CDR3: TGTGCCAGCAGCTTAGGCCTCGCTTCGGGTTCACCCCTCCACTTT.